These T cell receptor beta chains were read from a single sample in a study of T cell responses to AZD1222 COVID-19 vaccine. Sequencing used immunoSEQ multiplex PCR; TCRdb keeps in-frame clones, though not all of them. Among roughly 80,000 clones listed, 88% were seen once. The sequencing here drew on peripheral blood, taken on day 0 of MenACWY control vaccination. Receptor source: an adult in good health. CDR3s include the opening cysteine and the closing phenylalanine or tryptophan. D genes are given only for firm matches. Size tells how often a clone was seen (once, few, many) or the class of an expanded clone, and some rows leave it out.

TRBD1	TRBV6-5	TRBJ2-1	.	TGTGCCAGTGCTTACGGACAGGGGGAATCCAATGAGCAGTTCTTC	CASAYGQGESNEQFF
.	TRBV4-3	TRBJ2-6	.	TGCGCCAGCAGCCAAGAAGGGACCTCTGGGGCCAACGTCCTGACTTTC	CASSQEGTSGANVLTF
.	TRBV7-6	TRBJ2-2	.	TGTGCCAGCAGCTTAGCGTCAAATGGGATGTTTTTT	CASSLASNGMFF
.	TRBV7-2	TRBJ1-2	.	TGTGCCAGCAGCTTAGGGGGGCCTCCGGGGCTTGGCTACACCTTC	CASSLGGPPGLGYTF
.	TRBV7-6	TRBJ1-1	.	TGTGCCAGCAGCTTAGCGAGGGAACCAAACACTGAAGCTTTCTTT	CASSLAREPNTEAFF
TRBD2	TRBV7-2	TRBJ2-7	.	TGTGCCAGCAGCTTAGGACTAGCGGGTGAGAACGAGCAGTACTTC	CASSLGLAGENEQYF
.	TRBV15	TRBJ1-6	.	TGTGCCACCAGCAGAGATCGAAGGCCCGGACAGTACAATTCACCCCTCCACTTT	CATSRDRRPGQYNSPLHF
.	TRBV7-6	TRBJ2-5	.	TGTGCCACAGGGCGGTCTGACGGGGTGAAGACCCAGTACTTC	CATGRSDGVKTQYF
.	TRBV7-2	TRBJ1-1	.	TGTGCCAGCAGCTTCCCGGGGGACGGCCATGAAGCTTTCTTT	CASSFPGDGHEAFF
.	TRBV6-1	TRBJ1-2	.	TGTGCCAGCAGTGAAGCAGGGGTAGAGGGCTACACCTTC	CASSEAGVEGYTF
TRBD2	TRBV27	TRBJ2-3	.	TGTGCCAGCAGTTTCTACTTAGCGGGGGGGCCTCACGCAGATACGCAGTATTTT	CASSFYLAGGPHADTQYF
.	TRBV7-9	TRBJ2-5	.	TGTGCCAGCAGCCCTGGGGTCAAACAAGAGACCCAGTACTTC	CASSPGVKQETQYF
.	TRBV30	TRBJ1-5	.	TGTGCCTGGGGGACCAGGGAGGGGCGACCCCAGCATTTT	CAWGTREGRPQHF
TRBD2	TRBV7-2	TRBJ2-5	.	TGTGCCAGCAGCTTATTGTGGCGGGGAGGGGAGACCCAGTACTTC	CASSLLWRGGETQYF
.	TRBV10-1	TRBJ2-1	.	TGCGCCAGCAGTGCGAGAGACTTAATTAACAATGAGCAGTTCTTC	CASSARDLINNEQFF
.	TRBV30	TRBJ2-7	.	TGTGCCTGGAGTGTAGGGGGACACAGCTCCTACGAGCAGTACTTC	CAWSVGGHSSYEQYF
TRBD1	TRBV2	TRBJ1-5	.	TGTGCCAGCGGGGGGACAGAGAGCAATCAGCCCCAGCATTTT	CASGGTESNQPQHF
.	TRBV3-1/TRBV3-2	TRBJ2-7	.	TGTGCCAGCAGCCAAGATGGTCGGGGAGGCGAGCAGTACTTC	CASSQDGRGGEQYF
.	TRBV19	TRBJ1-6	once	TGTGCCAGTAGTATAGATTGGGGGCCGGATTCACCCCTCCACTTT	CASSIDWGPDSPLHF
.	TRBV7-9	TRBJ1-1	.	TGTGCCAGCAGCTCGCGACTCTTTGAAGCTTTCTTT	CASSSRLFEAFF
.	TRBV30	TRBJ2-2	.	TGTGCCTGGAGTGTGAGGGAGCGGGACACCGGGGAGCTGTTTTTT	CAWSVRERDTGELFF
.	TRBV4-3	TRBJ2-5	.	TGCGCCAGCAGCCTCCTGGCAGGGGAAGAGACCCAGTACTTC	CASSLLAGEETQYF
.	TRBV6-1	TRBJ1-5	.	TGTGCCAGCAGTGAAGATGAAGGTTATAGCAATCAGCCCCAGCATTTT	CASSEDEGYSNQPQHF
.	TRBV3-1/TRBV3-2	TRBJ1-5	.	TGTGCCAGCAGCCTCGGAAGTAGCAATCAGCCCCAGCATTTT	CASSLGSSNQPQHF
.	TRBV7-8	TRBJ2-7	.	TGTGCCAGCAGCGAGGGGCCCTACGAGCAGTACTTC	CASSEGPYEQYF
.	TRBV7-9	TRBJ2-3	.	TGTGCCAGCAGCTCTCAAACAGATACGCAGTATTTT	CASSSQTDTQYF